This entry describes one TCR beta chain. Its target is not known. An end of the junction does not agree with germline; a read error may underlie this. What supplied the PBMCs was over 8.5 ml of fresh peripheral blood. Germline V CDR1 and CDR2: MNHNS, SASEGT. CDR3 size: 16 residues. These data are taken from a study of Graves' ophthalmopathy and Graves' hyperthyroidism. General study results and limits: The model flagged ophthalmopathy progression at roughly 71% sensitivity and 72% to 85% specificity. Blood repertoires reportedly contained most expanded thyroid clonotypes above 0.001 frequency.

RNA transcripts provided the template for amplifying TCR beta CDR3 regions. An opening RT-PCR round employed HTBI primers and preceded a second-round multiplex PCR. TCRdb reanalysed the multiplex PCR reads using MiXCR and keeps one entry per CDR3 protein. The repertoire holds under 800,000 distinct CDR3 sequences, with about a fifth as singletons. This sequence joins TRBV6-1 and TRBJ1-3; D not resolved. The sequence derives from a young woman with stable Graves' hyperthyroidism. Some clones in this sample may be carry-over from other donors' samples. The sequencing input was peripheral blood. As DNA, the CDR3 is TGTGCCAGCGGGAAGGGAGGGCTCAACTCTCGAAACACCATATATTTT. Translating gives CASGKGGLNSRNTIYF.